The 25 T cell receptor beta chains below were found in one sample sequenced in a study of T-cell memory formation after mild COVID-19. TCRdb re-analysed the 5' RACE reads in MiXCR, keeping a single row per CDR3 protein. This sample has fewer than 350,000 distinct CDR3 sequences, with roughly 15% found just once. The sequencing input was PBMCs or a T cell subset sorted from them (not recorded which). The receptor source for this set is a young man who had mild COVID-19 (a few samples of this study predate the infection). Cell type and time point are not known.

This clonotype occurred many times. The CDR3 region has the DNA TGTGCCAGCAGCTTAGCAGGCCCTCGGGACATTCAGTACTTC. Its protein product is CASSLAGPRDIQYF. The rearrangement links TRBV7-2 to TRBJ2-4; D remains ambiguous. V gave up 0 bases and J gave up 8 bases, with 11 bases separating them. CDR1 is SGHTA and CDR2 is FQGNSA in the germline V gene. The CDR3 runs 14 residues.

This clonotype came up a few times. This rearrangement joins TRBV3-1 to TRBJ1-6, with D tentatively TRBD1 (5 bases). This CDR3 is built from 16 residues. Germline V CDR1 and CDR2: LGHDT, YNNKEL (reference sequence). The V end was cut by 1 base, the J end by 10 bases, with 17 bases between. The CDR3 loop reads CASSQGGLVFGSPLHF. CDR3 coding DNA: TGTGCCAGCAGCCAAGGGGGCCTGGTATTTGGATCACCCCTCCACTTT.

This clonotype turned up a few times. The rearrangement joins TRBV14 to TRBJ1-5; maybe TRBD1 (5 bases). This CDR3 is built from 16 residues. V was clipped by 4 bases and J by 0 bases, with 13 bases between them. Germline V gene lookup returns CDR1 SGHDN and CDR2 FVKESK. In DNA form, the CDR3 reads TGTGCCAGCAGCCGCACCAGGGCTTATAGCAATCAGCCCCAGCATTTT. Its protein product is CASSRTRAYSNQPQHF.

This rearrangement joins TRBV12-3 or TRBV12-4 to TRBJ1-4, with D perhaps matching TRBD1 (6 bases). The V gene lost 7 bases and the J gene lost 11 bases, with 17 bases spanning the gap. This CDR3 has 13 amino acids. The CDR3 spells CASNIGQSEKLFF. CDR3 DNA sequence: TGTGCCAGCAATATTGGACAGTCTGAGAAACTGTTTTTT.

This clonotype was seen many times. The junction departs from the called germline gene at one end, perhaps through a read error. This rearrangement joins TRBV5-1 to TRBJ1-1; D is unresolved. This CDR3 has 14 amino acids. Germline V gene data show CDR1 as SGHRS and CDR2 as YFSETQ. CDR3 sequence reads: CASSLGQANTEAFF. The CDR3 nucleotides read TGTGCCAGCAGCTTAGGGCAGGCGAACACTGAAGCTTTCTTT.

This clonotype turned up a few times. The chain is built from TRBV4-2 and TRBJ2-7, with 12 bases lining up with TRBD2. The CDR3 has 16 residues. V shed 1 base and J 6 bases; nucleotides not matched to a gene: 7. Looked up from germline, CDR1 is LGHNA and CDR2 is YNFKEQ. In nucleotides, the CDR3 is TGTGCCAGCAGCCAAGGGGCAGGACTAGCGGGGTCCGAGCAGTACTTC. Amino acids: CASSQGAGLAGSEQYF.

This clonotype was observed a few times. The chain is built from TRBV29-1 and TRBJ2-5; the D gene could be TRBD1 or TRBD2 (5 bases each). This CDR3 region has 15 residues. The germline gives CDR1 SQVTM, CDR2 ANQGSEA. The V and J ends lost 4 bases and 1 base respectively, with 16 bases between them. CDR3 nucleotides: TGCAGCGTTGCCCCGCAAACAGGACTCCAAGAGACCCAGTACTTC. Encoded protein: CSVAPQTGLQETQYF.

This clonotype appeared a few times. The rearrangement uses TRBV6-2 or TRBV6-3 and TRBJ2-2; 9 nucleotides align to TRBD1. Germline CDR1 and CDR2: MNHEY and SVGEGT. The CDR3 extends over 15 amino acids. Trimming removed 6 bases from V and 6 bases from J; junction bases left unmatched: 8. CDR3 DNA: TGTGCCAGCAGCTTACAGGGGGCCCCTCCCGGGGAGCTGTTTTTT. Translating it yields CASSLQGAPPGELFF.

The sample holds many counts of this clonotype. The chain is built from TRBV7-9 and TRBJ2-5; D is tentatively TRBD1 or TRBD2 (5 bases each). Germline V CDR1 and CDR2: SEHNR, FQNEAQ (reference sequence). CDR3 size: 16 residues. V gave up 5 bases and J gave up 2 bases, with 18 bases separating them. The CDR3, as DNA: TGTGCCAGCAGCCGACCAAAAGGGACGGAGCAAGAGACCCAGTACTTC. This gives the protein CASSRPKGTEQETQYF.

This sequence joins TRBV2 and TRBJ2-5; 9 nucleotides agree with TRBD2. The CDR3 covers 12 residues. The J segment lost 3 bases and the V segment lost 10 bases, leaving 3 bases of the junction unmatched. The germline gives CDR1 SNHLY, CDR2 FYNNEI. CDR3 in amino acids: CATRLAEETQYF. The CDR3 DNA follows: TGTGCCACCCGACTAGCGGAAGAGACCCAGTACTTC.

The sample holds a few counts of this clonotype. The CDR3 DNA is TGTGCCAGCAGCCCAGGGGTGGCGGCCTCAGATACGCAGTATTTT. Its translation is CASSPGVAASDTQYF. This chain connects TRBV28 to TRBJ2-3, with D possibly TRBD1 on 6 matching bases. Germline V gives CDR1 MDHEN, CDR2 SYDVKM. V was clipped by 6 bases and J by 4 bases, with 17 bases between them. This CDR3 comprises 15 residues.

The CDR3, as DNA: TGTGCCAGCAGCTTCAGTAGACACCAAGAGACCCAGTACTTC. As protein: CASSFSRHQETQYF. This chain uses TRBV7-2 with TRBJ2-5; no firm D call. Between the trimmed V and J ends, which lost 3 bases and 0 bases, there was a span of 8 bases. Germline V gene lookup returns CDR1 SGHTA and CDR2 FQGNSA. The length of the CDR3 is 14 residues.

The table lists this clonotype with a few counts. This chain links TRBV2 with TRBJ2-6; D call uncertain. The germline V gene has CDR1 SNHLY and CDR2 FYNNEI. This CDR3 is 15 amino acids long. V lost 3 bases and J lost 4, with 10 bases in between. CDR3 bases: TGTGCCAGCAGTGAGTTGGGGTCCGGGGCCAACGTCCTGACTTTC. Protein product: CASSELGSGANVLTF. The full variable domain, its missing parts supplied by reference TRBV2 and TRBJ2-6, is EPEVTQTPSHQVTQMGQEVILRCVPISNHLYFYWYRQILGQKVEFLVSFYNNEISEKSEIFDDQFSVERPDGSNFTLKIRSTKLEDSAMYFCASSELGSGANVLTFGAGSRLTVL.

This clonotype was found a few times. The chain combines TRBV12-3 or TRBV12-4 with TRBJ1-5; the D gene is possibly TRBD1 (6 bases). Trimming removed 3 bases at V and 4 bases at J, with 10 bases between. This CDR3 spans 14 amino acids. CDR3 DNA: TGTGCCAGCAGTTTCGGGACACAGAATCAGCCCCAGCATTTT. Translation gives CASSFGTQNQPQHF.

This clonotype was detected many times. Sequence at one end of the junction differs from germline and may be a read error. This chain connects TRBV5-1 to TRBJ1-6; D possibly corresponds to TRBD1 (6 bases). CDR3 length: 13 amino acids. Germline V lookup: CDR1 SGHRS, CDR2 YFSETQ. The CDR3 region has the DNA TGTGCCAGCAGCTTGAGGGGGAATTCACCCCTCCACTTT. It translates to CASSLRGNSPLHF.

V is TRBV5-1 and J is TRBJ1-5; weak D call: TRBD1 (5 bases). Trimming removed 0 bases at V and 7 bases at J, with 14 bases between. The CDR3 runs 15 residues. Germline lookup yields CDR1 SGHRS and CDR2 YFSETQ. The CDR3 loop is CASSLGAPGEQPQHF. DNA for the CDR3: TGCGCCAGCAGCTTGGGAGCGCCGGGGGAGCAGCCCCAGCATTTT.

This clonotype was counted a few times. The chain joins TRBV9 to TRBJ2-6; possibly TRBD1 for D (5 bases). Trimming took off 3 bases at V and 0 bases at J, with 7 bases between the two ends. Looked up from germline, CDR1 is SGDLS and CDR2 is YYNGEE. CDR3 size: 15 residues. CDR3 loop: CASSGGLSGANVLTF. CDR3 in DNA: TGTGCCAGCAGCGGGGGCCTCTCTGGGGCCAACGTCCTGACTTTC. Variable domain in full (rest from reference TRBV9 and TRBJ2-6): DSGVTQTPKHLITATGQRVTLRCSPRSGDLSVYWYQQSLDQGLQFLIQYYNGEERAKGNILERFSAQQFPDLHSELNLSSLELGDSALYFCASSGGLSGANVLTFGAGSRLTVL.

This clonotype showed up just a few times. This sequence joins TRBV20-1 and TRBJ2-2; D possibly uses TRBD1 or TRBD2 (5 bases each). CDR1 and CDR2 from the germline V gene are DFQATT and SNEGSKA (reference sequence). Trimming pared 5 bases from V and 3 bases from J, leaving 10 bases between. The CDR3 has 13 amino acids. CDR3 loop: CSAGTDYTGELFF. In DNA form, the CDR3 reads TGCAGTGCTGGGACCGACTACACCGGGGAGCTGTTTTTT.

This clonotype was seen only a few times. The rearrangement links TRBV5-4 to TRBJ2-2; D may be TRBD1 or TRBD2 (5 bases each). CDR1 SGHNT and CDR2 YYREEE come from the germline V gene (reference sequence). V lost 10 bases and J 3 bases, leaving 10 bases between the germline ends. This CDR3 has 12 amino acids. The CDR3 nucleotides read TGTGCCGTGGGGGTGGACACCGGGGAGCTGTTTTTT. Translated, it gives CAVGVDTGELFF.

The gene calls are TRBV2 and TRBJ2-7; D possibly corresponds to TRBD1 (5 bases). CDR1 and CDR2 from the germline V gene are SNHLY and FYNNEI. V lost 0 bases and J 2 bases, leaving 8 bases between the germline ends. The CDR3 is 14 amino acids. The CDR3 DNA is TGTGCCAGCAGTGAAGCTGGCAGGGCCTACGAGCAGTACGTC. It is translated as CASSEAGRAYEQYV.

This clonotype was observed a few times. The V call is TRBV7-2, the J call TRBJ1-4, with D unclear. V was cut by 1 base and J by 7 bases, with 13 bases left in between. The CDR3 is made up of 15 amino acids. Germline V gene data show CDR1 as SGHTA and CDR2 as FQGNSA. CDR3 DNA: TGTGCCAGCAGCTTAGGTGCGGGGTCGGCTGAAAAACTGTTTTTT. This sequence encodes CASSLGAGSAEKLFF.

About this clonotype: A read error may account for a junction end that differs from germline. The chain is built from TRBV7-7 and TRBJ2-5; perhaps TRBD2 as D (6 bases). This CDR3 spans 15 amino acids. CDR1 is SSHAT, CDR2 FNYEAQ, per germline (reference sequence). DNA of the CDR3: TGTGCTAGCAGCTTAGCGGTCGGGGGACAAGAGACCCAGTACTTC. It codes for CASSLAVGGQETQYF.

This clonotype appeared a few times. This chain joins TRBV7-9 and TRBJ2-3, with TRBD1 as a possible D gene (5 bases). The germline V gene encodes CDR1 SEHNR and CDR2 FQNEAQ (reference sequence). This CDR3 region has 16 residues. Trimming removed 4 bases from V and 6 bases from J, with 20 bases in between. CDR3 loop: CASSYPRQRPPDTQYF. The CDR3 coding sequence is TGTGCCAGCAGCTACCCGAGACAGAGACCCCCCGATACGCAGTATTTT.

Only a few counts were recorded for this clonotype. This chain links TRBV4-2 with TRBJ1-1; TRBD1 might be the D (6 bases). Germline CDR1 and CDR2: LGHNA and YNFKEQ. This CDR3 region has 16 residues. Trimming shortened V by 3 bases and J by 4 bases, and 18 bases separated the two germline ends. The chain's CDR3 is CASSQETGTEGTEAFF. The CDR3 DNA reads as TGTGCCAGCAGCCAGGAAACAGGGACGGAGGGCACTGAAGCTTTCTTT.

The chain uses TRBV5-4 and TRBJ1-2; 8 bases map to TRBD1. Germline CDR1 and CDR2: SGHNT and YYREEE (reference sequence). The CDR3 has 16 amino acids. The trim removed 2 bases at V and 2 bases at J, leaving 8 bases unmatched. Written as DNA, the CDR3 is TGTGCCAGCAGCTTCCAGTCAGGGGGCGCCAACTATGGCTACACCTTC. Its translation: CASSFQSGGANYGYTF. The full variable domain, rest sourced from reference TRBV5-4 and TRBJ1-2, is ETGVTQSPTHLIKTRGQQVTLRCSSQSGHNTVSWYQQALGQGPQFIFQYYREEENGRGNFPPRFSGLQFPNYSSELNVNALELDDSALYLCASSFQSGGANYGYTFGSGTRLTVV.